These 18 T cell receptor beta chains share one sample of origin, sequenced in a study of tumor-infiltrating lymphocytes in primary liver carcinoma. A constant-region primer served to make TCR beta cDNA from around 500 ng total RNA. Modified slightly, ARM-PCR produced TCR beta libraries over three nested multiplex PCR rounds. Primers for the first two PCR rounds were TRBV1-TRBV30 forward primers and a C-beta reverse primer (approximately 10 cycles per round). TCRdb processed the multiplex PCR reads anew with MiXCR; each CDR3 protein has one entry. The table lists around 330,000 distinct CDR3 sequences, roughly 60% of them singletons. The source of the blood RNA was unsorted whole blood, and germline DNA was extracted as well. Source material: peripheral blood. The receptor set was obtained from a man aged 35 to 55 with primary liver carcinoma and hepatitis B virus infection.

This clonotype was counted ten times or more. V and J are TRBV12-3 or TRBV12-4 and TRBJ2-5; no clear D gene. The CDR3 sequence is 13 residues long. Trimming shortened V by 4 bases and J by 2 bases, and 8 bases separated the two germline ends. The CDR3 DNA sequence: TGTGCCAGCAGTTCGGACGTACAAGAGACCCAGTACTTC. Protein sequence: CASSSDVQETQYF.

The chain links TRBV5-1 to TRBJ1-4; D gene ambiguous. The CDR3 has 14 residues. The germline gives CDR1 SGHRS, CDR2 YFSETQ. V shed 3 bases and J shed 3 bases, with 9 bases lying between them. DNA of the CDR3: TGCGCCAGCAGCTCGAGCGGGCCTAATGAAAAACTGTTTTTT. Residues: CASSSSGPNEKLFF.

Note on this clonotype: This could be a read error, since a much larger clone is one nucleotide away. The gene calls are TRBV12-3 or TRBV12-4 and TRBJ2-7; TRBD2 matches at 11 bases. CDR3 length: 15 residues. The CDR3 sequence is CASSLRTSGYAEHYF. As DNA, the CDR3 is TGTGCCAGCAGCCTCCGGACTAGCGGGTATGCCGAGCACTACTTC.

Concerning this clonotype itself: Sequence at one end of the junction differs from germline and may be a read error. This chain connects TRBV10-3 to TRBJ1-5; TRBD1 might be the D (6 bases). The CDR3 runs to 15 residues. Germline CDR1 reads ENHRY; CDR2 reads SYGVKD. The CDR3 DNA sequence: TGTGCCATCAGTGTGGCCGGGGGGGGCGATCAGTCCCAGCATTTT. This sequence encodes CAISVAGGGDQSQHF.

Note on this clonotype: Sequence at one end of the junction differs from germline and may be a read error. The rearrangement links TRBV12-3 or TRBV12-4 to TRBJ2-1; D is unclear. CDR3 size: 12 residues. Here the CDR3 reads CDSSSDGLEQFF. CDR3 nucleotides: TGTGACAGCAGCTCGGACGGCTTAGAGCAGTTCTTC.

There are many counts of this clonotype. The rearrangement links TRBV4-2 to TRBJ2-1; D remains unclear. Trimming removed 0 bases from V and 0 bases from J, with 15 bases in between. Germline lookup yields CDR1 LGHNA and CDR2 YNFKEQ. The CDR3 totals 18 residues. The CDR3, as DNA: TGTGCCAGCAGCCAAGACGGTGAAGCGCTCAGCTCCTACAATGAGCAGTTCTTC. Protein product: CASSQDGEALSSYNEQFF.

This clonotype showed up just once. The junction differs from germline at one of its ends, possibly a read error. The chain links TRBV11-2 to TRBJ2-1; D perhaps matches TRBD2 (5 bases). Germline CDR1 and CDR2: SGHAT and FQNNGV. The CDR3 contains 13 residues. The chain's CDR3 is CASSSWSGTGQFF. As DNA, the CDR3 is TGCGCCAGCAGCTCCTGGAGCGGCACTGGGCAGTTCTTC.

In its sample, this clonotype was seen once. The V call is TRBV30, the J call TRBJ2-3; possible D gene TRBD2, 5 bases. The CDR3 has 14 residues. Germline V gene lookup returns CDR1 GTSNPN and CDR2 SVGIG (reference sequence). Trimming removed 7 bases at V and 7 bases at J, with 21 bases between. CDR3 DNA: TGTGCCTTAACTCGGACTTCAGGCGCATATACGCAGTATTTT. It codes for CALTRTSGAYTQYF.

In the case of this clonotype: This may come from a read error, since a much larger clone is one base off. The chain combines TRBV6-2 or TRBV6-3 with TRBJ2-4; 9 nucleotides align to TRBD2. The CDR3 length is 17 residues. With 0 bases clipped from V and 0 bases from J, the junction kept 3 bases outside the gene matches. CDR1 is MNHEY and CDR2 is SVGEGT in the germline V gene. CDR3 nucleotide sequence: TGTGCCAGCAGTTACTCTTCTAGCGGGATAGCCAAAAACATTCAGTACTTC. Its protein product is CASSYSSSGIAKNIQYF.

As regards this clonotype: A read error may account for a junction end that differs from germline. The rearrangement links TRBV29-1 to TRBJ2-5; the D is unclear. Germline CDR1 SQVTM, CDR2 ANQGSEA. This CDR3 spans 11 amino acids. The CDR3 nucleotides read TGCGGCGTTGCTGGGGTTGAGACCCAGTACTTC. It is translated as CGVAGVETQYF.

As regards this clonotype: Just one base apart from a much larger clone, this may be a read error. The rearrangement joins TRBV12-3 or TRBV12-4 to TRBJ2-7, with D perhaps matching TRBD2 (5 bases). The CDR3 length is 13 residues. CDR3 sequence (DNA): TGTGCCAGCAGTTTTCTAGGAGGCTACGAGCATTACTTC. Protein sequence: CASSFLGGYEHYF.

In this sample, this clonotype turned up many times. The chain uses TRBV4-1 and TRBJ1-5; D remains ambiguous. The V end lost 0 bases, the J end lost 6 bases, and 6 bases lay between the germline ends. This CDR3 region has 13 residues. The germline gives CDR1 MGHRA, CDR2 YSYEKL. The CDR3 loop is CASSQDEIQPQHF. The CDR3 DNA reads TGCGCCAGCAGCCAAGATGAAATTCAGCCCCAGCATTTT.

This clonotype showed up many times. CDR3 sequence reads: CASSSPGLTTYNEQFF. CDR3 in DNA: TGTGCCAGCAGCTCGCCGGGACTCACAACGTACAATGAGCAGTTCTTC. The chain employs TRBV5-6 and TRBJ2-1; D possibly corresponds to TRBD2 (6 bases). V dropped 3 bases and J dropped 4 bases, with 17 bases sitting between them. The germline V gene encodes CDR1 SGHDT and CDR2 YYEEEE. CDR3 length: 16 amino acids.

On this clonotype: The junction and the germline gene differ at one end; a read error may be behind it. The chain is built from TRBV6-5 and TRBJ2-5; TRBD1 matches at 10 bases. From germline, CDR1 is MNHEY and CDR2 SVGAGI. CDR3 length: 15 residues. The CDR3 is CASSGTGAGEETRYF. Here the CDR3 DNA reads TGTGCCAGCAGCGGGACAGGGGCGGGTGAAGAGACCCGGTACTTC.

The CDR3 protein is CASSLVGFDPISGQGYSNQPQHF. The CDR3 DNA is TGTGCCAGCAGCTTAGTCGGGTTTGATCCAATTTCAGGACAGGGGTATAGCAATCAGCCCCAGCATTTT. This chain links TRBV7-8 with TRBJ1-5, with 9 bases aligning to TRBD1. After removal of 1 base from V and 0 bases from J, the junction contained 22 bases not matched to a gene. The CDR3 consists of 23 residues. The germline gives CDR1 SGHVS, CDR2 FQNEAQ.

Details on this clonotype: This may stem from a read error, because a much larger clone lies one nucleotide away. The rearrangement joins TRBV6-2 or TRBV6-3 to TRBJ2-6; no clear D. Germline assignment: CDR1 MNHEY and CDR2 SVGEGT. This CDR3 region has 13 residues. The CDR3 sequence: CASSRSGVNVLTF. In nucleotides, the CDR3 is TGTGCCAGCAGCCGCTCTGGGGTCAACGTCCTGACTTTC.

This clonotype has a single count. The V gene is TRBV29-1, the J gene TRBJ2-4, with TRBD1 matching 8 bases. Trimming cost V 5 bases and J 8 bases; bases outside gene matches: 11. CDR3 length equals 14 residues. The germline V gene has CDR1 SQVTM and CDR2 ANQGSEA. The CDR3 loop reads CSVTHGTGEDIQYF. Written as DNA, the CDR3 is TGCAGCGTTACCCACGGGACAGGCGAGGACATTCAGTACTTC.

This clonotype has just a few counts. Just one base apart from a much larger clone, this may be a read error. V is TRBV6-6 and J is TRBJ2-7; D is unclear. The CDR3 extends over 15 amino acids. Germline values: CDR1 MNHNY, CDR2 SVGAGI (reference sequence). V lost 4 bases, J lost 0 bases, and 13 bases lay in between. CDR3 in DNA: TGTGCCAGCAGTTGTGACGGCACGAGCTCCTACGAGCAGTACTTC. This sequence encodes CASSCDGTSSYEQYF.